This T cell receptor gamma chain was captured by sequencing in a study of gamma-delta T cells after stem cell transplantation. The CDR3 is 11 amino acids. J gave up 10 bases and V 2 bases, and 5 bases lay outside the gene matches. The germline V gene encodes CDR1 GITISATS and CDR2 ISYDGTV (reference sequence). TCRdb reanalyzed the RT-PCR reads using CATT. This sample has under 900 gamma-chain clones, with approximately 11% found just once. The chain is built from TRGV9 and TRGJ1 or TRGJ2. The clonotype was recovered from a human donor. It is not recorded whose cells these are; they may come from a transplant donor. The sequencing input was gamma-delta T cells. The CDR3 DNA reads TGTGCCTTGTGGGAGGGGTCGAAGAAACTCTTT. It yields the protein CALWEGSKKLF.